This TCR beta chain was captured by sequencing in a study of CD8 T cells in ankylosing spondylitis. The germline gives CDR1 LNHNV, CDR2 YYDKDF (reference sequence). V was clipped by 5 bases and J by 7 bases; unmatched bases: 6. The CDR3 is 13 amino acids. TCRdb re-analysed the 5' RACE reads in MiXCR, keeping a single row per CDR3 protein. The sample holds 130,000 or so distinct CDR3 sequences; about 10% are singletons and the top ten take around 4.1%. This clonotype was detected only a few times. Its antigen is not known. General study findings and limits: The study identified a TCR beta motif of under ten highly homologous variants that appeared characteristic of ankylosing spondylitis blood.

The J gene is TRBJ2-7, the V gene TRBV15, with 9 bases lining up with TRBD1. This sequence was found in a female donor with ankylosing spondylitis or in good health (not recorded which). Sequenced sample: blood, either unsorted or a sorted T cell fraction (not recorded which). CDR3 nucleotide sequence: TGTGCCACCAGCGGCGACAGGGGGGAAGAGCAGTACTTC. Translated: CATSGDRGEEQYF.